What follows describes a single TCR beta chain. As yet, its antigen is unknown. The data stem from a study of PD-1 blockade in mismatch repair-deficient tumors. Study-level points and caveats: Tumor-resident clones, often undetectable pretreatment in blood, expanded then contracted after pembrolizumab.

Method: immunoSEQ multiplex PCR; TCRdb's copy keeps in-frame clones and lacks some. The table shows about 14,000 clones, with approximately 90% occurring only once. Time point defined: approximately 9-day in vitro stimulation with candidate neoantigen peptide 6. All patients were mismatch repair deficient, assessed by either PCR or immunohistochemistry. Per germline, CDR1 MNHNY and CDR2 SVGAGI (reference sequence). CDR3 size: 15 residues. V shed 6 bases and J shed 0 bases, with 14 bases lying between them. This receptor was identified in an adult with mismatch repair-deficient cancer. The chain joins TRBV6-6 to TRBJ2-5, with D possibly TRBD1 on 6 matching bases. The source material was cells cultured in vitro, sampled from a patient treated with pembrolizumab. In DNA, the CDR3 is TGTGCCAGCAGCCGGGACAAAACGAACCAAGAGACCCAGTACTTC. Translating gives CASSRDKTNQETQYF.